A single sample gave rise to the 7 T cell receptor beta chains below, sequenced in a study of human T cells and chemical hapten exposure. Someone pulled total RNA out of unfractionated whole blood. One entry per CDR3 protein results from TCRdb running MiXCR on the 5' RACE reads. The data contain more than 75,000 distinct CDR3 sequences, roughly 15% of them seen just once; the ten biggest clones take up almost 7%. These receptor sequences come from a female donor in good health.

This clonotype occurred a few times. This chain links TRBV5-4 with TRBJ2-4; D is unresolved. Germline V gives CDR1 SGHNT, CDR2 YYREEE (reference sequence). The CDR3 contains 12 residues. Trimming removed 4 bases from V and 1 base from J, with 3 bases in between. The CDR3 region has the DNA TGTGCCAGCAGCGCGGCCAAAAACATTCAGTACTTC. It specifies CASSAAKNIQYF.

A remark on this clonotype: Germline and junction disagree at one end, which may indicate a read error. The gene calls are TRBV28 and TRBJ2-1, with D maybe TRBD1 (6 bases). CDR1 MDHEN and CDR2 SYDVKM come from the germline V gene. The CDR3 runs to 13 residues. The CDR3 reads CASSRPPTGDRIF. For the CDR3, the DNA is TGTGCCAGCAGCCGACCCCCGACAGGTGATAGGATCTTC.

This clonotype was detected only a few times. The chain combines TRBV7-9 with TRBJ1-1; D is possibly TRBD1 (5 bases). CDR1 and CDR2 (germline): SEHNR, FQNEAQ (reference sequence). Trimming shortened V by 1 base and J by 5 bases, and 14 bases separated the two germline ends. The CDR3 spans 15 residues. CDR3 bases: TGTGCCAGCAGCTTAGTCGGGGGGGGGTCGACTGAAGCTTTCTTT. Translated, it gives CASSLVGGGSTEAFF. Full variable domain (rest looked up from reference TRBV7-9 and TRBJ1-1): DTGVSQNPRHKITKRGQNVTFRCDPISEHNRLYWYRQTLGQGPEFLTYFQNEAQLEKSRLLSDRFSAERPKGSFSTLEIQRTEQGDSAMYLCASSLVGGGSTEAFFGQGTRLTVV.

The chain recombines TRBV20-1 with TRBJ2-1; D unclear. The V end lost 2 bases, the J end lost 3 bases, and 2 bases lay between the germline ends. The V gene's germline CDR1 is DFQATT and CDR2 SNEGSKA (reference sequence). The CDR3 contains 11 residues. The CDR3 nucleotides read TGCAGTGCTAGACGCTACAATGAGCAGTTCTTC. It is translated as CSARRYNEQFF.

This clonotype was counted between two and nine times. The chain carries TRBV11-2 and TRBJ2-3; 7 bases map to TRBD2. This CDR3 region has 14 residues. Germline V lookup: CDR1 SGHAT, CDR2 FQNNGV. Trimming removed 4 bases from V and 2 bases from J; junction bases left unmatched: 3. The CDR3 reads CASSSSGTTDTQYF. The CDR3 bases are TGTGCCAGCAGCTCTAGCGGAACCACAGATACGCAGTATTTT.

This clonotype came up a few times. A read error may produce the germline difference seen at one junction end. The V gene is TRBV7-2, the J gene TRBJ2-3; 12 bases are shared with TRBD2. CDR1 and CDR2 (germline): SGHTA, FQGNSA. This CDR3 contains 15 residues. The chain's CDR3 is CASSLAGGFTDTQYF. The CDR3 DNA sequence: TGTGCCAGCAGCCTAGCGGGAGGGTTTACAGATACGCAGTATTTT.

This chain connects TRBV10-3 to TRBJ2-3, with D maybe TRBD2 (5 bases). CDR3 length: 17 amino acids. Trimming took 0 bases from V and 2 from J, leaving 15 bases between them. Germline assignment: CDR1 ENHRY and CDR2 SYGVKD. The CDR3 nucleotides read TGTGCCATCAGTGAGTCCTCGGGATCCAATCCCACAGATACGCAGTATTTT. Its translation: CAISESSGSNPTDTQYF.